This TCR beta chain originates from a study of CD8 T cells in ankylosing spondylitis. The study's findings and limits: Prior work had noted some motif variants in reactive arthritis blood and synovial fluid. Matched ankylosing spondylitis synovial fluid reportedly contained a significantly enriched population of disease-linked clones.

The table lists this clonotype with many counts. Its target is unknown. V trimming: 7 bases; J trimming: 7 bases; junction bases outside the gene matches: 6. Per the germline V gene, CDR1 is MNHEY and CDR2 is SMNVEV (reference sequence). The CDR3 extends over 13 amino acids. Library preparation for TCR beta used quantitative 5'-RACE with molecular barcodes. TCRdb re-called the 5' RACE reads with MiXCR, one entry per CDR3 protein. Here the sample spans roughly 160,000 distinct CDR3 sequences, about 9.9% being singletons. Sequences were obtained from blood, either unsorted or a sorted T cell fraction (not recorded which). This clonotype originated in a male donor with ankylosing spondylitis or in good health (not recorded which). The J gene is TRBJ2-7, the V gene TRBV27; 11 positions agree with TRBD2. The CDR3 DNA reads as TGTGCCAGCAAGGAACTAGCGGGAGTTGAGCAGTACTTC. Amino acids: CASKELAGVEQYF.